Following are 22 T cell receptor beta chains from one sample sequenced in a study of T cells after yellow fever vaccination. TCRdb recomputed calls from the 5' RACE reads with MiXCR, one row per CDR3 protein. The table records under 250,000 distinct CDR3 sequences, less than 9% of them present only once. Sample: CD4+ T cells sorted from PBMCs, taken 15 days after the yellow fever booster vaccination. These receptors were collected from a man aged 25-40 years who received the YFV17D yellow fever vaccine.

This clonotype has a count of ten or more. V gene TRBV12-3 or TRBV12-4 combines with J gene TRBJ2-5; TRBD1 aligns across 9 bases. The CDR3 covers 15 residues. The ends lost 7 bases at V and 4 bases at J; junction bases unmatched: 10. This chain's CDR3 is CASTRGQGRRETQYF. The CDR3 DNA is TGTGCCAGCACCCGGGGACAGGGAAGAAGAGAGACCCAGTACTTC.

This clonotype has a count of ten or more. The rearrangement uses TRBV12-3 or TRBV12-4 and TRBJ2-3; D may be TRBD2 (6 bases). V lost 4 bases to trimming and J lost 4 bases, with 18 bases between them. The CDR3 is 16 residues long. As DNA, the CDR3 is TGTGCCAGCAGTTCCCTCAAAACGGGAGTGGCAGATACGCAGTATTTT. It codes for CASSSLKTGVADTQYF.

The table lists this clonotype with a few counts. This chain connects TRBV7-2 to TRBJ2-3; D gene unclear. V was clipped by 3 bases and J by 6 bases, with 10 bases between them. Germline lookup yields CDR1 SGHTA and CDR2 FQGNSA. CDR3 length: 13 residues. CDR3 sequence: CASSFRARDTQYF. The CDR3 coding sequence is TGTGCCAGCAGCTTCAGAGCGCGGGATACGCAGTATTTT.

The sample holds a few counts of this clonotype. The genes are TRBV5-1 and TRBJ1-1; TRBD1 is a possible D gene (5 bases). Germline CDR1 is SGHRS and CDR2 is YFSETQ. CDR3 size: 15 residues. Trimming left V 5 bases short and J 1 base short, with 15 bases between. CDR3 sequence reads: CASRIEGRQNTEAFF. In DNA, the CDR3 is TGCGCCAGCAGGATTGAGGGACGGCAGAACACTGAAGCTTTCTTT. The full variable domain, in which reference TRBV5-1 and TRBJ1-1 provide the parts outside the CDR3, is KAGVTQTPRYLIKTRGQQVTLSCSPISGHRSVSWYQQTPGQGLQFLFEYFSETQRNKGNFPGRFSGRQFSNSRSEMNVSTLELGDSALYLCASRIEGRQNTEAFFGQGTRLTVV.

In this sample, this clonotype turned up a few times. V usage is TRBV18 and J usage is TRBJ1-5, with D unresolved. Germline lookup yields CDR1 KGHSH and CDR2 LQKENI. The CDR3 is 15 residues long. Trimming took 5 bases from V and 0 from J, leaving 11 bases between them. CDR3 region: CASSSETYSNQPQHF. The DNA for the CDR3 is TGTGCCAGCTCATCAGAAACATATAGCAATCAGCCCCAGCATTTT.

V gene TRBV29-1 combines with J gene TRBJ2-1; 12 positions agree with TRBD2. After removal of 6 bases from V and 7 bases from J, the junction contained 4 bases not matched to a gene. This CDR3 region has 13 residues. Germline-derived CDR1 and CDR2 are SQVTM and ANQGSEA. DNA of the CDR3: TGCAGCGTCCTAGCGGGAGGGCTGAATGAGCAGTTCTTC. Protein: CSVLAGGLNEQFF.

This rearrangement joins TRBV20-1 to TRBJ1-5; D is unresolved. The ends were cut back, 0 bases at V and 9 bases at J, with 15 bases in the middle. The length of the CDR3 is 14 residues. In germline, CDR1 is DFQATT, CDR2 SNEGSKA (reference sequence). The CDR3 DNA sequence: TGCAGTGCTAGAGATAGGAGCACCGTTTTGCCCCAGCATTTT. Its protein is CSARDRSTVLPQHF.

Only a few counts were recorded for this clonotype. The V and J genes are TRBV7-9 and TRBJ1-4; no clear D gene. Germline V lookup: CDR1 SEHNR, CDR2 FQNEAQ (reference sequence). V lost 6 bases to trimming and J lost 5 bases, with 7 bases between them. The CDR3 consists of 12 residues. CDR3: CASSELNEKLFF. The DNA of the CDR3 is TGTGCCAGCAGTGAATTAAATGAAAAACTGTTTTTT.

This sequence joins TRBV18 and TRBJ1-1, with D tentatively TRBD1 (5 bases). V was trimmed by 4 bases and J by 4 bases, leaving 13 bases between them. This CDR3 contains 14 residues. Germline V gene sequence: CDR1 KGHSH, CDR2 LQKENI. CDR3 DNA sequence: TGTGCCAGCTCACAGGACTCCGGGGGCACTGAAGCTTTCTTT. It encodes CASSQDSGGTEAFF.

The chain links TRBV20-1 to TRBJ2-4, with D perhaps TRBD1 (5 bases). V was pared by 7 bases and J by 3 bases, with 13 bases between. CDR3 length: 13 amino acids. Germline V gene sequence: CDR1 DFQATT, CDR2 SNEGSKA (reference sequence). CDR3 sequence reads: CSVSRDNKNIQYF. CDR3 coding DNA: TGCAGTGTTTCCAGGGATAACAAAAACATTCAGTACTTC.

This chain uses TRBV29-1 with TRBJ1-5; a weak D match, TRBD1 (6 bases). Germline V gene sequence: CDR1 SQVTM, CDR2 ANQGSEA. The CDR3 is made up of 14 amino acids. With 6 bases removed from V and 4 bases from J, the gap between germline ends came to 16 bases. CDR3 bases: TGCAGCGTCCGGACCGGGACATCAAATCAGCCCCAGCATTTT. Translating it yields CSVRTGTSNQPQHF. Variable domain in full (rest from reference TRBV29-1 and TRBJ1-5): SAVISQKPSRDICQRGTSLTIQCQVDSQVTMMFWYRQQPGQSLTLIATANQGSEATYESGFVIDKFPISRPNLTFSTLTVSNMSPEDSSIYLCSVRTGTSNQPQHFGDGTRLSIL.

This clonotype was seen a few times. V and J are TRBV5-5 and TRBJ1-3, with D uncertain. The CDR3 loop spans 17 amino acids. V was cut by 2 bases and J by 1 base, with 16 bases left in between. The germline CDR1 and CDR2 sequences are SGHKS and YYEKEE (reference sequence). The CDR3 sequence is CASSFSYRPSSGNTIYF. CDR3 sequence (DNA): TGTGCCAGCAGCTTTTCGTACAGACCTTCTTCTGGAAACACCATATATTTT.

There are many counts of this clonotype. The rearrangement joins TRBV7-8 to TRBJ1-1; D unclear. This CDR3 comprises 14 residues. V lost 1 base and J lost 0, with 6 bases in between. Germline values: CDR1 SGHVS, CDR2 FQNEAQ. CDR3 loop: CASSLGRLNTEAFF. CDR3 DNA: TGTGCCAGCAGCTTAGGCAGGTTGAACACTGAAGCTTTCTTT.

The chain recombines TRBV2 with TRBJ1-5, with no clear D. Per the germline V gene, CDR1 is SNHLY and CDR2 is FYNNEI. The CDR3 extends over 12 amino acids. Between the trimmed V and J ends, which lost 8 bases and 3 bases, there was a span of 8 bases. The CDR3 bases are TGTGCCAGCTCCCCACACAATCAGCCCCAGCATTTT. Translated: CASSPHNQPQHF.

The chain employs TRBV5-1 and TRBJ2-5, with D perhaps TRBD2 (6 bases). Trimming pared 5 bases from V and 1 base from J, leaving 9 bases between. CDR3 length equals 13 residues. The germline V gene encodes CDR1 SGHRS and CDR2 YFSETQ. The CDR3 sequence: CASRKTSQETQYF. In DNA form, the CDR3 reads TGCGCCAGCAGAAAGACTAGCCAAGAGACCCAGTACTTC. The variable domain in full, completed from reference TRBV5-1 and TRBJ2-5, reads KAGVTQTPRYLIKTRGQQVTLSCSPISGHRSVSWYQQTPGQGLQFLFEYFSETQRNKGNFPGRFSGRQFSNSRSEMNVSTLELGDSALYLCASRKTSQETQYFGPGTRLLVL.

Many counts were recorded for this clonotype. The chain is built from TRBV4-3 and TRBJ2-1, with TRBD1 identical over 7 bases. Trimming removed 4 bases from V and 7 bases from J; junction bases left unmatched: 10. CDR3 length equals 15 residues. From germline, CDR1 is LGHNA and CDR2 YSLEER. The CDR3 DNA is TGCGCCAGCAGCCGAGTGACCGACAGGGCGAATGAGCAGTTCTTC. Translating gives CASSRVTDRANEQFF.

The chain recombines TRBV20-1 with TRBJ2-1; TRBD2 aligns across 9 bases. There are 15 residues in the CDR3. V dropped 2 bases and J dropped 7; count of bases not matched to a gene: 9. Germline assignment: CDR1 DFQATT and CDR2 SNEGSKA (reference sequence). Here the CDR3 DNA reads TGCAGTGCTAGAAGGGGCGCGGGGGGGGTTAATGAGCAGTTCTTC. Its protein is CSARRGAGGVNEQFF.

This clonotype has a handful of counts. The V call is TRBV12-3 or TRBV12-4, the J call TRBJ2-7; 7 bases match TRBD2. The CDR3 covers 17 residues. The V and J ends lost 5 bases and 3 bases, in that order; junction bases with no gene match: 16. The CDR3 sequence: CASSRGRPGLLFYEQYF. The CDR3 DNA follows: TGTGCCAGCAGTCGGGGCAGACCGGGACTACTTTTCTACGAGCAGTACTTC.

This clonotype has at least ten counts. The J gene is TRBJ2-7, the V gene TRBV12-3 or TRBV12-4; 8 bases align to TRBD2. The CDR3 totals 17 residues. After removal of 3 bases from V and 1 base from J, the junction contained 11 bases not matched to a gene. The CDR3 region has the DNA TGTGCCAGCAGTTTGCGGGAAAGGACTAGCAGTTCCTACGAGCAGTACTTC. This gives the protein CASSLRERTSSSYEQYF.

In this sample, this clonotype turned up many times. The chain joins TRBV27 to TRBJ2-7; TRBD2 matches 7 bases. Trimming at V came to 6 bases and at J to 4 bases, leaving 12 bases not matched to a gene. The CDR3 runs 15 residues. Germline CDR1 reads MNHEY; CDR2 reads SMNVEV (reference sequence). In DNA, the CDR3 is TGTGCCAGCAGAACTCCCCTTCCGGGAGGATACGAGCAGTACTTC. Amino acids: CASRTPLPGGYEQYF.

Of note for this clonotype: One junction end disagrees with the germline gene, perhaps due to a read error. This chain uses TRBV5-1 with TRBJ2-1, with D tentatively TRBD2 (7 bases). The CDR3 extends over 15 amino acids. Germline V CDR1 and CDR2: SGHRS, YFSETQ. The DNA of the CDR3 is TGCTCCAGCAGCACCGGGGGCGGGAGCTACAATGAGCAGTTCTTC. Encoded protein: CSSSTGGGSYNEQFF.

This clonotype showed up many times. The CDR3 is CASSYSMGRDIQYF. In nucleotides, the CDR3 is TGTGCCAGCAGTTACTCCATGGGCAGGGACATTCAGTACTTC. The chain carries TRBV6-5 and TRBJ2-4, with a possible D match to TRBD1 (5 bases). The CDR3 runs 14 residues. In germline, CDR1 is MNHEY, CDR2 SVGAGI. The V and J ends lost 0 bases and 8 bases respectively, with 11 bases between them.